The source of this T cell receptor beta chain is a study of T cell changes during pregnancy in multiple sclerosis. This CDR3 has 12 amino acids. V was trimmed by 3 bases and J by 1 base, leaving 3 bases between them. CDR1 is SGHVS and CDR2 is FQNEAQ in the germline V gene. Data came from immunoSEQ multiplex PCR; TCRdb stores just in-frame clones and leaves some out. The sample has 26,000 or so clones; around 90% are singletons. The sequence came from a female donor with multiple sclerosis, enrolled in a pregnancy study. V is TRBV7-8 and J is TRBJ1-1; no reliable D call. The sample consisted of CD8+ T cells from peripheral blood mononuclear cells, taken before pregnancy. Here the CDR3 reads CASSFSNTEAFF. The DNA for the CDR3 is TGTGCCAGCAGCTTCTCGAACACTGAAGCTTTCTTT.